The 7 T cell receptor beta chains listed next were all sequenced from one sample in a study of response to subunit inactivated influenza vaccine. One entry per CDR3 protein results from TCRdb running MiXCR on the RT-PCR reads. The table has about 300,000 distinct CDR3 sequences, around a fifth seen once. The sequencing here drew on PBMCs from blood, taken 21 months after vaccination. The receptors here all came from a man between 50 and 69 years old who received an inactivated influenza vaccine.

This chain connects TRBV7-2 to TRBJ1-2; 9 bases are shared with TRBD1. V was clipped by 6 bases and J by 7 bases; unmatched bases: 12. Germline CDR1 is SGHTA and CDR2 is FQGNSA. The CDR3 extends over 15 amino acids. Here the CDR3 DNA reads TGTGCCAGCAGTTACTTAGGACAGGGGTATCCTGGCTACACCTTC. It is translated as CASSYLGQGYPGYTF.

The table lists this clonotype with a few counts. This sequence joins TRBV20-1 and TRBJ1-3; 9 bases map to TRBD1. The CDR3 consists of 14 residues. CDR1 is DFQATT, CDR2 SNEGSKA, per germline (reference sequence). The ends lost 3 bases at V and 2 bases at J; junction bases unmatched: 2. The CDR3 DNA is TGCAGTGCTAGCCGACAGGGGGCTGGAAACACCATATATTTT. Its translation is CSASRQGAGNTIYF.

This clonotype occurred a few times. The rearrangement links TRBV15 to TRBJ1-4; TRBD1 agrees at 9 bases. V was pared by 3 bases and J by 4 bases, with 3 bases of the junction left unmatched. The germline V gene encodes CDR1 LNHNV and CDR2 YYDKDF (reference sequence). CDR3 length equals 15 residues. The CDR3 DNA reads as TGTGCCACCAGCAGGGGGACAGGGATTAATGAAAAACTGTTTTTT. This gives the protein CATSRGTGINEKLFF.

The chain has TRBV7-9 and TRBJ2-5, with 8 bases matching TRBD1. The CDR3 is 14 amino acids. The germline gives CDR1 SEHNR, CDR2 FQNEAQ (reference sequence). The V and J ends lost 4 bases and 3 bases, in that order; junction bases with no gene match: 4. The CDR3 spells CASSSHRGKETQYF. In DNA form, the CDR3 reads TGTGCCAGCAGCTCCCACAGGGGGAAAGAGACCCAGTACTTC.

V gene TRBV4-2 combines with J gene TRBJ2-1; TRBD2 matches at 8 bases. This CDR3 has 16 residues. Looked up from germline, CDR1 is LGHNA and CDR2 is YNFKEQ. V gave up 2 bases and J gave up 2 bases; unmatched junction bases: 5. The CDR3 protein is CASSQRPGLAYNEQFF. Here the CDR3 DNA reads TGTGCCAGCAGCCAACGCCCGGGACTAGCCTACAATGAGCAGTTCTTC.

V usage is TRBV21-1 and J usage is TRBJ1-3; the table's D call, TRBD1, has no DNA check behind it. TRBV21-1 is given as a pseudogene. This CDR3 spans 17 amino acids. The CDR3 bases are TGTGCCAGCAGCAAAGACAACGGGGGTGAAACGGGAAACACCATATATTTT. Its translation is CASSKDNGGETGNTIYF.

This clonotype was seen more than once but under ten times. The chain recombines TRBV20-1 with TRBJ2-2, with 10 bases fitting TRBD2. The CDR3 is 15 amino acids. After removal of 3 bases from V and 5 bases from J, the junction contained 6 bases not matched to a gene. Germline V gene data show CDR1 as DFQATT and CDR2 as SNEGSKA (reference sequence). In nucleotides, the CDR3 is TGCAGTGCTAGGCGGGCTAGCGGGAGAACCGGGGAGCTGTTTTTT. Protein: CSARRASGRTGELFF.